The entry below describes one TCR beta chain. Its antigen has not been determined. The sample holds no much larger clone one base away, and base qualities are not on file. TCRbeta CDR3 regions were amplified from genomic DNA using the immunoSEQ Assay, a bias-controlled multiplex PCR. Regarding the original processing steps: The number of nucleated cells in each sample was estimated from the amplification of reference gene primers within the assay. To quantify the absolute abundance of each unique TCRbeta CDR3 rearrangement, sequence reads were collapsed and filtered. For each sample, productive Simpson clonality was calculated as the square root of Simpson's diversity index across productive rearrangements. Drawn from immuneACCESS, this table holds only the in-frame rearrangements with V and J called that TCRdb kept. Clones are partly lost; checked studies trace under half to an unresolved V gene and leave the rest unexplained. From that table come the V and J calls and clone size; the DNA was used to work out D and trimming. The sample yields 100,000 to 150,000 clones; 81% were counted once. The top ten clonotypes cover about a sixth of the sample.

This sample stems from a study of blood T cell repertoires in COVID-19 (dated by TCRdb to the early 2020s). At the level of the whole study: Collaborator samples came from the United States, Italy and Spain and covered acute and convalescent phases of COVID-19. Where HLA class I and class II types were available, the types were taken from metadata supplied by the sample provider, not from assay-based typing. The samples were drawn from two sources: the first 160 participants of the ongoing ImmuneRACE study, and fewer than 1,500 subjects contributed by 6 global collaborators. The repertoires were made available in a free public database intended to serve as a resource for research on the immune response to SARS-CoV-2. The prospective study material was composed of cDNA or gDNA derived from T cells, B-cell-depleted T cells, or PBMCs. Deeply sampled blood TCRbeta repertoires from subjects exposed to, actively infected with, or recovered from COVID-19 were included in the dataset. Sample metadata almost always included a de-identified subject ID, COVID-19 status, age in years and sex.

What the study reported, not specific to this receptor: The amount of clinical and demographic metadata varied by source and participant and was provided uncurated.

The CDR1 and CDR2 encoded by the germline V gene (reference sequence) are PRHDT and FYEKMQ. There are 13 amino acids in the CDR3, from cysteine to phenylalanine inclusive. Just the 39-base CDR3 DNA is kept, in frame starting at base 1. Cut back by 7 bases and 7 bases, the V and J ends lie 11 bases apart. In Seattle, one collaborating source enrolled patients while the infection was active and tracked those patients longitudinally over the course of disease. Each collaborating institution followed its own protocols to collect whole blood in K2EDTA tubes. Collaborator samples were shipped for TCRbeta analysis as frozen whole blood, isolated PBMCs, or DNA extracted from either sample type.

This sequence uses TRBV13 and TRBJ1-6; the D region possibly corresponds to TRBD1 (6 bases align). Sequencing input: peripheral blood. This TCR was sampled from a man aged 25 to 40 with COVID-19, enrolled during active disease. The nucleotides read TGTGCCAGCAAGACAGGCAACAATTCACCCCTCCACTTT. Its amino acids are CASKTGNNSPLHF.